Presented here are 21 T cell receptor beta chains from one specimen sequenced in a study of T cells in Graves' hyperthyroidism and ophthalmopathy (dated by TCRdb to between 2018 and 2021). Library prep was done by multiplex PCR. Data came from an Illumina HiSeq 2000. TCR beta CDR3 regions were amplified from RNA transcripts. For the first round of RT-PCR on the TCR CDR3, the HTBI primer set was used together with the Qiagen OneStep RT-PCR kit. In TCRdb, the public reads were trimmed at Q25 with fastp and aligned with MiXCR, with productive beta chains retained. Every entry covers one CDR3 protein and lists the most common genes and DNA from its rows. Present in this sample are about 210,000 distinct CDR3 sequences, 17% of which were seen just once. 50% of the sample belongs to the ten largest clones. Sequencing was carried out using blood. Source of these receptors: a man aged 50 to 59 with Graves' hyperthyroidism.

V is TRBV29-1 and J is TRBJ2-1, with 8 bases lining up with TRBD1. CDR3 length equals 15 residues. J lost 7 bases, V lost 5 bases, and 13 bases had no gene match. Germline CDR1 is SQVTM and CDR2 is ANQGSEA. The CDR3 nucleotides are TGCAGCGTTATTGCCCAGGGGGCCTCTTGGAATGAGCAGTTCTTC. Protein sequence: CSVIAQGASWNEQFF.

There are many counts of this clonotype. The chain is built from TRBV12-3 or TRBV12-4 and TRBJ2-3; 7 positions match TRBD2. This CDR3 has 14 residues. Trimming cost V 1 base and J 11 bases; bases outside gene matches: 9. The CDR3 loop reads CASSLEGSGAGQYF. CDR3 nucleotides: TGTGCCAGCAGTTTAGAGGGGAGCGGGGCGGGGCAGTATTTT.

The table lists this clonotype with a few counts. The chain links TRBV7-2 to TRBJ1-2; 7 nucleotides line up with TRBD1. The CDR3 has 15 residues. The V gene end was trimmed by 0 bases and the J gene end by 4 bases; junction bases not matched to a gene: 5. Germline CDR1 is SGHTA and CDR2 is FQGNSA. The chain's CDR3 is CASSLAGGTAYGYTF. CDR3 nucleotides: TGTGCCAGCAGCTTAGCAGGTGGGACAGCCTATGGCTACACCTTC.

This chain links TRBV3-1 with TRBJ2-1, with TRBD2 identical over 7 bases. Germline V gene data show CDR1 as LGHDT and CDR2 as YNNKEL (reference sequence). This CDR3 spans 14 amino acids. After removal of 3 bases from V and 5 bases from J, the junction contained 4 bases not matched to a gene. The CDR3 here is CASSHELADNEQFF. Here the CDR3 DNA reads TGTGCCAGCAGCCATGAGCTAGCGGACAATGAGCAGTTCTTC.

This clonotype has a count of ten or more. V and J are TRBV7-2 and TRBJ2-7; D is perhaps TRBD2 (6 bases). CDR1 and CDR2 from the germline V gene are SGHTA and FQGNSA. This CDR3 region has 13 residues. Between the trimmed V and J ends, which lost 1 base and 9 bases, there was a span of 13 bases. For the CDR3, the DNA is TGTGCCAGCAGCTTAGGGGGAAGGGACTGGCAGTACTTC. As protein: CASSLGGRDWQYF.

This clonotype was counted between two and nine times. This CDR3 reads CASSPSGVSGNTIYF. CDR3 sequence (DNA): TGTGCCAGCAGTCCCTCAGGGGTCTCTGGAAACACCATATATTTT. The chain uses TRBV27 and TRBJ1-3, with D possibly TRBD1 on 6 matching bases. V dropped 5 bases and J dropped 0 bases, with 11 bases sitting between them. Germline CDR1 is MNHEY and CDR2 is SMNVEV (reference sequence). The CDR3 contains 15 residues.

This clonotype was seen at least ten times. The chain recombines TRBV28 with TRBJ2-3, with D possibly matching TRBD2 (6 bases). The V gene lost 1 base and the J gene lost 0 bases, with 14 bases spanning the gap. This CDR3 is built from 17 residues. Per the germline V gene, CDR1 is MDHEN and CDR2 is SYDVKM. The CDR3 loop is CASSLFGSGTSTDTQYF. The CDR3 coding sequence is TGTGCCAGCAGTTTATTCGGCTCCGGGACTAGCACAGATACGCAGTATTTT.

This clonotype turned up a few times. The CDR3 reads CASSSPGGTAYGYTF. Written as DNA, the CDR3 is TGTGCCAGCAGCTCGCCGGGGGGCACTGCCTATGGCTACACCTTC. The rearrangement joins TRBV7-9 to TRBJ1-2; a possible D gene is TRBD1 (6 bases). V dropped 4 bases and J dropped 4 bases, with 16 bases sitting between them. This CDR3 contains 15 residues. CDR1 and CDR2 (germline): SEHNR, FQNEAQ (reference sequence).

This clonotype was seen a handful of times. CDR3 DNA sequence: TGTGCCAGCAGCTTAGAGCCCGGAGTTGTGAATGAGCAGTTCTTC. It codes for CASSLEPGVVNEQFF. The chain is built from TRBV7-2 and TRBJ2-1; unclear D gene. The CDR3 length is 15 residues. V shed 1 base and J shed 7 bases, with 14 bases lying between them. In germline, CDR1 is SGHTA, CDR2 FQGNSA.

This clonotype was found many times. V usage is TRBV18 and J usage is TRBJ1-1; the match to TRBD1 covers 7 bases. Germline V CDR1 and CDR2: KGHSH, LQKENI. V lost 3 bases, J lost 8 bases, and 3 bases stayed unmatched. The CDR3 consists of 12 residues. This CDR3 is CASSPRDREAFF. CDR3 sequence (DNA): TGTGCCAGCTCACCTCGGGACAGAGAAGCTTTCTTT. Drawing the rest from reference TRBV18 and TRBJ1-1, the complete variable domain is NAGVMQNPRHLVRRRGQEARLRCSPMKGHSHVYWYRQLPEEGLKFMVYLQKENIIDESGMPKERFSAEFPKEGPSILRIQQVVRGDSAAYFCASSPRDREAFFGQGTRLTVV.

This clonotype showed up just a few times. The gene calls are TRBV20-1 and TRBJ1-2; tentatively, D is TRBD1 (5 bases). Trimming removed 3 bases from V and 7 bases from J, with 12 bases in between. The CDR3 loop spans 12 amino acids. Germline V gives CDR1 DFQATT, CDR2 SNEGSKA (reference sequence). This chain's CDR3 is CSASGPGRGYTF. In DNA form, the CDR3 reads TGCAGTGCTAGTGGGCCGGGACGTGGCTACACCTTC.

This clonotype appeared many times. This rearrangement joins TRBV7-9 to TRBJ2-3, with TRBD2 matching 12 bases. Germline V CDR1 and CDR2: SEHNR, FQNEAQ (reference sequence). Germline trimming cut 7 bases from V and 2 bases from J; bases unmatched to any gene: 4. This CDR3 has 15 amino acids. The CDR3 region is CASTASGRDTDTQYF. The CDR3 DNA sequence: TGTGCCAGCACGGCTAGCGGGAGGGACACAGATACGCAGTATTTT.

This clonotype was seen at least ten times. The chain joins TRBV5-6 to TRBJ1-2; D remains ambiguous. The CDR3 is made up of 13 amino acids. V lost 4 bases and J 3 bases, leaving 10 bases between the germline ends. Germline CDR1 reads SGHDT; CDR2 reads YYEEEE. Here the CDR3 DNA reads TGTGCCAGCAGCCGTGACACGGACTATGGCTACACCTTC. As protein: CASSRDTDYGYTF.

This clonotype was detected many times. The V and J genes are TRBV6-1 and TRBJ2-7; tentatively, D is TRBD2 (6 bases). CDR3 size: 16 residues. Trimming removed 6 bases at V and 3 bases at J, with 21 bases between. Germline CDR1 is MNHNS and CDR2 is SASEGT. Here the CDR3 reads CASRSIPMEAGYEQYF. The CDR3 nucleotides read TGTGCCAGCAGGTCCATCCCCATGGAAGCGGGCTACGAGCAGTACTTC.

This clonotype has only a few counts. The rearrangement joins TRBV5-1 to TRBJ1-6, with 9 bases fitting TRBD1. The germline CDR1 and CDR2 sequences are SGHRS and YFSETQ. CDR3 length: 15 amino acids. J lost 9 bases, V lost 4 bases, and 8 bases had no gene match. The CDR3: CASSPGTGQGSPLHF. Written as DNA, the CDR3 is TGCGCCAGCAGCCCAGGGACAGGGCAAGGTTCACCCCTCCACTTT.

A few counts support this clonotype. The chain is built from TRBV11-3 and TRBJ1-6; 8 bases line up with TRBD1. V trimming: 5 bases; J trimming: 9 bases; junction bases outside the gene matches: 9. Germline V gene sequence: CDR1 SGHNT, CDR2 YENEEA. The length of the CDR3 is 15 residues. The CDR3 region has the DNA TGTGCCAGCAGCCTGCGGACAGGGCTTGGTTCACCCCTCCACTTT. It codes for CASSLRTGLGSPLHF.

In the case of this clonotype: A much bigger clone sits one base away, suggesting this may be a read error. The CDR3 does not end in the conserved phenylalanine or tryptophan, so this is likely a read error. This chain joins TRBV28 and TRBJ1-2; no clear D. The germline V and J ends were trimmed by 7 bases and 8 bases, with 20 bases remaining between them. This CDR3 spans 14 amino acids. Per the germline V gene, CDR1 is MDHEN and CDR2 is SYDVKM. The CDR3 region has the DNA TGTGCCAGCACCCTTAGCCCGGCCCAGAGGGGCTACACCCTC. It codes for CASTLSPAQRGYTL.

In its sample, this clonotype was seen a few times. The V call is TRBV24-1, the J call TRBJ2-1; 8 bases line up with TRBD2. V shed 0 bases and J 2 bases; nucleotides not matched to a gene: 2. CDR1 is KGHDR and CDR2 is SFDVKD in the germline V gene. The CDR3 spans 16 residues. CDR3 sequence: CATSDLSGSTYNEQFF. The CDR3 nucleotides read TGTGCCACCAGTGATTTGAGCGGGAGCACCTACAATGAGCAGTTCTTC.

This clonotype was seen repeatedly, ten times or more. CDR3 in amino acids: CSASPSEWSYNEQFF. The CDR3 DNA follows: TGCAGTGCTAGCCCTAGCGAATGGTCCTACAATGAGCAGTTCTTC. This chain joins TRBV20-1 and TRBJ2-1; D perhaps matches TRBD2 (6 bases). The CDR3 runs 15 residues. Per germline, CDR1 DFQATT and CDR2 SNEGSKA (reference sequence). V lost 3 bases to trimming and J lost 1 base, with 13 bases between them.

The chain joins TRBV19 to TRBJ2-1; 10 bases fit TRBD2. The V gene's germline CDR1 is LNHDA and CDR2 SQIVND (reference sequence). This CDR3 region has 17 residues. After removal of 6 bases from V and 2 bases from J, the junction contained 10 bases not matched to a gene. This CDR3 reads CASRSEPGTSAYNEQFF. The CDR3 DNA sequence: TGTGCCAGTAGATCAGAACCTGGGACTAGCGCCTACAATGAGCAGTTCTTC.

This clonotype was counted many times. The rearrangement joins TRBV28 to TRBJ2-2; D might be TRBD2 (6 bases). Between the trimmed V and J ends, which lost 5 bases and 5 bases, there was a span of 15 bases. CDR3 length: 15 amino acids. Germline V gene sequence: CDR1 MDHEN, CDR2 SYDVKM. CDR3 loop: CASSPSGVWTGELFF. The CDR3 DNA reads as TGTGCCAGCAGTCCATCGGGGGTCTGGACCGGGGAGCTGTTTTTT.